The 22 T cell receptor beta chains below were found in one sample sequenced in a study of T cells in Graves' hyperthyroidism and ophthalmopathy. Regions amplified from RNA transcripts were the TCR beta CDR3 regions. TCR CDR3 regions were first amplified by RT-PCR with HTBI primers. From the multiplex PCR reads, TCRdb called clonotypes with MiXCR, one entry per CDR3 protein. The sample includes around 300,000 distinct CDR3 sequences, roughly 18% of them seen just once. The sequenced material came from blood. These receptor sequences come from a man aged 50 to 60 with Graves' ophthalmopathy.

This clonotype was observed many times. The CDR3 reads CASSPPGAEIAAFF. The CDR3 region has the DNA TGTGCCAGCTCACCACCTGGGGCCGAAATCGCCGCTTTCTTT. This chain joins TRBV18 and TRBJ1-1; D possibly corresponds to TRBD1 (5 bases). The CDR3 contains 14 residues. CDR1 and CDR2 (germline): KGHSH, LQKENI. V was clipped by 0 bases and J by 11 bases, with 16 bases between them.

This clonotype was detected a few times. This rearrangement joins TRBV5-1 to TRBJ1-4; 10 bases match TRBD1. Trimming took 1 base from V and 6 from J; bases not matched to a gene: 3. The CDR3 loop spans 15 amino acids. CDR1 is SGHRS and CDR2 is YFSETQ in the germline V gene. CDR3 region: CASSLRGQGYEKLFF. CDR3 nucleotide sequence: TGCGCCAGCAGCTTGCGGGGACAGGGGTATGAAAAACTGTTTTTT.

This clonotype was seen ten or more times. The rearrangement uses TRBV3-1 and TRBJ2-1; no clear D gene. V dropped 7 bases and J dropped 5 bases, with 15 bases sitting between them. CDR1 and CDR2 (germline): LGHDT, YNNKEL (reference sequence). The CDR3 is 14 amino acids. The CDR3 DNA sequence: TGTGCCAGCAACAAACGAAGGAGTGACAATGAGCAGTTCTTC. Residues: CASNKRRSDNEQFF.

There are many counts of this clonotype. The J gene is TRBJ2-7, the V gene TRBV6-8, with TRBD2 identical over 14 bases. Trimming took 8 bases from V and 4 from J; bases not matched to a gene: 13. The CDR3 has 17 amino acids. Germline-derived CDR1 and CDR2 are MNHGY and SAAAGT. The CDR3 region is CASPVGLAGGGPYEQYF. CDR3 DNA sequence: TGTGCCAGCCCTGTCGGACTAGCGGGAGGTGGTCCGTACGAGCAGTACTTC.

This clonotype was seen only a few times. The chain uses TRBV29-1 and TRBJ1-1, with 9 bases matching TRBD1. The CDR3 loop spans 13 amino acids. J lost 1 base, V lost 6 bases, and 3 bases had no gene match. Germline V gives CDR1 SQVTM, CDR2 ANQGSEA. The CDR3 protein is CSVRTGANTEAFF. As DNA, the CDR3 is TGCAGCGTACGGACAGGGGCGAACACTGAAGCTTTCTTT.

This clonotype came up a few times. The chain couples TRBV30 to TRBJ1-2; 8 bases agree with TRBD1. Trimming took 5 bases from V and 7 from J; bases not matched to a gene: 3. The germline CDR1 and CDR2 sequences are GTSNPN and SVGIG (reference sequence). The CDR3 consists of 11 residues. This CDR3 is CAWGQGIGYTF. The CDR3 DNA reads as TGTGCCTGGGGACAGGGTATTGGCTACACCTTC.

This clonotype was recorded at least ten times. V is TRBV9 and J is TRBJ2-7; the D is unclear. The V and J ends lost 1 base and 0 bases respectively, with 11 bases between them. This CDR3 contains 15 residues. Per the germline V gene, CDR1 is SGDLS and CDR2 is YYNGEE. DNA for the CDR3: TGTGCCAGCAGCGTACAGGACGTGAGCTCCTACGAGCAGTACTTC. This gives the protein CASSVQDVSSYEQYF.

This clonotype was detected ten times or more. This sequence joins TRBV7-8 and TRBJ2-3; 8 bases map to TRBD2. Trimming removed 5 bases from V and 3 bases from J; junction bases left unmatched: 4. This CDR3 is 14 amino acids long. Germline V gives CDR1 SGHVS, CDR2 FQNEAQ. The CDR3 DNA reads TGTGCCAGCAGCCCCGGGACTAGTACAGATACGCAGTATTTT. Amino acid sequence: CASSPGTSTDTQYF. The full variable domain, completed using reference TRBV7-8 and TRBJ2-3, is GAGVSQSPRYKVAKRGQDVALRCDPISGHVSLFWYQQALGQGPEFLTYFQNEAQLDKSGLPSDRFFAERPEGSVSTLKIQRTQQEDSAVYLCASSPGTSTDTQYFGPGTRLTVL.

V gene TRBV4-1 combines with J gene TRBJ1-2; 9 bases fit TRBD1. This CDR3 has 16 residues. V dropped 0 bases and J dropped 3; count of bases not matched to a gene: 5. In germline, CDR1 is MGHRA, CDR2 YSYEKL. CDR3 DNA: TGCGCCAGCAGCCAAGATTGGGGACAGGGCTACTATGGCTACACCTTC. As protein: CASSQDWGQGYYGYTF.

This clonotype was detected only a few times. This chain joins TRBV19 and TRBJ1-1, with D possibly being TRBD1 (5 bases). V lost 6 bases and J 8 bases, leaving 13 bases between the germline ends. This CDR3 region has 12 residues. Germline loops: CDR1 LNHDA, CDR2 SQIVND (reference sequence). CDR3 residues: CASRLLGTEAFF. As DNA, the CDR3 is TGTGCCAGTAGATTGCTTGGGACGGAAGCTTTCTTT.

This clonotype showed up just a few times. The genes are TRBV12-3 or TRBV12-4 and TRBJ2-3; a weak D match, TRBD1 (6 bases). There are 14 residues in the CDR3. The germline V and J ends were trimmed by 3 bases and 3 bases, with 10 bases remaining between them. CDR3 nucleotides: TGTGCCAGCAGTTTCGACAGGCGTACAGATACGCAGTATTTT. Protein: CASSFDRRTDTQYF.

There are many counts of this clonotype. The chain recombines TRBV11-2 with TRBJ2-1; possibly TRBD2 for D (7 bases). The V end lost 5 bases, the J end lost 7 bases, and 18 bases lay between the germline ends. The CDR3 has 15 residues. Per germline, CDR1 SGHAT and CDR2 FQNNGV. CDR3 region: CASSKGGASRNEQFF. CDR3 DNA sequence: TGTGCCAGCAGCAAAGGGGGGGCGTCTAGGAATGAGCAGTTCTTC.

The chain has TRBV29-1 and TRBJ2-1, with D perhaps matching TRBD2 (6 bases). The germline V gene encodes CDR1 SQVTM and CDR2 ANQGSEA. The V end was cut by 5 bases, the J end by 6 bases, with 14 bases between. The CDR3 runs to 13 residues. Written as DNA, the CDR3 is TGCAGCGTTCGGGAGTACGGGGCCAATGAGCAGTTCTTC. Amino acids: CSVREYGANEQFF.

Many counts were recorded for this clonotype. This rearrangement joins TRBV18 to TRBJ1-5; D might be TRBD1 (6 bases). Germline V gives CDR1 KGHSH, CDR2 LQKENI. This CDR3 comprises 14 residues. V lost 3 bases and J lost 3, with 9 bases in between. The CDR3 nucleotides read TGTGCCAGCTCACCCGACAGGTTCAATCAGCCCCAGCATTTT. Protein sequence: CASSPDRFNQPQHF.

There are many counts of this clonotype. The chain uses TRBV20-1 and TRBJ2-5; the D gene is possibly TRBD1 (5 bases). Trimming shortened V by 1 base and J by 1 base, and 10 bases separated the two germline ends. In germline, CDR1 is DFQATT, CDR2 SNEGSKA (reference sequence). The CDR3 consists of 14 residues. Written as DNA, the CDR3 is TGCAGTGCTAGAGGGGGCGACACCCAAGAGACCCAGTACTTC. Its translation: CSARGGDTQETQYF.

This clonotype has a handful of counts. The J gene is TRBJ2-7, the V gene TRBV5-5; D assignment may be TRBD1 or TRBD2 (5 bases each). The CDR3 length is 15 residues. The V and J ends lost 3 bases and 2 bases respectively, with 15 bases between them. Germline assignment: CDR1 SGHKS and CDR2 YYEKEE (reference sequence). This CDR3 reads CASSSFTGTAYEQYF. The CDR3 nucleotides read TGTGCCAGCAGCTCCTTTACCGGGACGGCCTACGAGCAGTACTTC. The whole variable domain, remainder taken from reference TRBV5-5 and TRBJ2-7, is DAGVTQSPTHLIKTRGQQVTLRCSPISGHKSVSWYQQVLGQGPQFIFQYYEKEERGRGNFPDRFSARQFPNYSSELNVNALLLGDSALYLCASSSFTGTAYEQYFGPGTRLTVT.

This clonotype was observed at least ten times. The chain is built from TRBV3-1 and TRBJ2-5, with D uncertain. The CDR3 sequence is 15 residues long. Germline V gene lookup returns CDR1 LGHDT and CDR2 YNNKEL (reference sequence). Trimming took 0 bases from V and 7 from J, leaving 15 bases between them. This CDR3 reads CASSQDWAMGGTQYF. DNA for the CDR3: TGTGCCAGCAGCCAAGATTGGGCTATGGGCGGGACCCAGTACTTC.

The table lists this clonotype with a few counts. This rearrangement joins TRBV12-3 or TRBV12-4 to TRBJ1-3; no reliable D call. V was trimmed by 2 bases and J by 4 bases, leaving 9 bases between them. The CDR3 sequence is 14 residues long. CDR3 nucleotide sequence: TGTGCCAGCAGTTTAAAGGGTATCGGAAACACCATATATTTT. This gives the protein CASSLKGIGNTIYF.

This clonotype was counted between two and nine times. The chain's CDR3 is CASSQDIRSPYNEQFF. Here the CDR3 DNA reads TGCGCCAGCAGCCAAGATATTAGGAGTCCTTACAATGAGCAGTTCTTC. This rearrangement joins TRBV4-1 to TRBJ2-1; D gene uncertain. This CDR3 contains 16 residues. Trimming took 0 bases from V and 4 from J, leaving 13 bases between them. Germline CDR1 and CDR2: MGHRA and YSYEKL.

This clonotype was found many times. CDR3 amino acids: CSARDRGRRAFF. CDR3 nucleotide sequence: TGCAGTGCTAGAGATCGGGGGAGGCGAGCTTTCTTT. The chain combines TRBV20-1 with TRBJ1-1, with D possibly matching TRBD1 (5 bases). Trimming pared 0 bases from V and 10 bases from J, leaving 12 bases between. The CDR3 loop spans 12 amino acids. Looked up from germline, CDR1 is DFQATT and CDR2 is SNEGSKA (reference sequence).

The CDR3 region is CATSRDMWEGAFF. The CDR3 DNA sequence: TGTGCCACCAGCAGAGATATGTGGGAGGGAGCTTTCTTT. The gene calls are TRBV15 and TRBJ1-1; D unresolved. The CDR3 length is 13 residues. Germline loops: CDR1 LNHNV, CDR2 YYDKDF (reference sequence). The germline V and J ends were trimmed by 0 bases and 10 bases, with 12 bases remaining between them.

The chain uses TRBV6-4 and TRBJ2-3; maybe TRBD1 (5 bases). Germline CDR1 and CDR2: MRHNA and SNTAGT. The CDR3 extends over 12 amino acids. Trimming pared 7 bases from V and 3 bases from J, leaving 8 bases between. The DNA of the CDR3 is TGTGCCAGCATTCCAGGGACAGATACGCAGTATTTT. It codes for CASIPGTDTQYF.